At least ten counts were recorded for the clone carrying this T cell receptor (beta chain). The antigen is undetermined. TCR beta CDR3 region amplification was performed from RNA transcripts. A first-round RT-PCR of the TCR CDR3 used the HTBI primer set. TCRdb re-called the multiplex PCR reads with MiXCR, one entry per CDR3 protein. The repertoire includes some 770,000 distinct CDR3 sequences, 16% of them detected once, and under 10% sits in the top ten. The data were obtained in a study of T cells in Graves' hyperthyroidism and ophthalmopathy. Study results and caveats: Ophthalmopathy was told apart from stable hyperthyroidism by a 13 V-J model.

Patients counted as stable if ophthalmopathy did not develop within 18 months. Germline values: CDR1 GTSNPN, CDR2 SVGIG (reference sequence). The CDR3 runs 16 residues. J lost 3 bases, V lost 2 bases, and 8 bases had no gene match. This receptor was identified in a man younger than 35 with Graves' hyperthyroidism. Sequences were obtained from blood. The chain has TRBV30 and TRBJ2-1, with 9 bases fitting TRBD2. The CDR3 DNA is TGTGCCTGGAGTAATTTAGCGGGAGACCACTACAATGAGCAGTTCTTC. Its translation: CAWSNLAGDHYNEQFF.